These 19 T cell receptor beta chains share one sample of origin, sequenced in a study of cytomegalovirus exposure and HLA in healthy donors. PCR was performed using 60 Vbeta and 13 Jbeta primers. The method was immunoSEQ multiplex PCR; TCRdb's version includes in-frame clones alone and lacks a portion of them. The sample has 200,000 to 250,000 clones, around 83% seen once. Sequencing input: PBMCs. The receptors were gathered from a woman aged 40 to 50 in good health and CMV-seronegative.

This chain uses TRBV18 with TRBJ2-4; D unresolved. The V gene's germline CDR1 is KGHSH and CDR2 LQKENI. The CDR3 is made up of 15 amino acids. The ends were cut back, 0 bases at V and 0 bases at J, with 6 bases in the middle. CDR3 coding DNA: TGTGCCAGCTCACCACCATCCCTAGCCAAAAACATTCAGTACTTC. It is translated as CASSPPSLAKNIQYF.

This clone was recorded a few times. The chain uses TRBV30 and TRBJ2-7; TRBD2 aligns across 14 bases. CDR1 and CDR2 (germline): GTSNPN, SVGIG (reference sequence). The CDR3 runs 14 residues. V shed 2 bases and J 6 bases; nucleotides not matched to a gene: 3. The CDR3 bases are TGTGCCTGGAGTCGGGGACTAGCGGGAGTCGAGCAGTACTTC. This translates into CAWSRGLAGVEQYF.

The CDR3 is CASSFRLLESADTQYF. The CDR3 DNA follows: TGCGCCAGCAGCTTCCGACTGCTGGAGTCGGCGGATACGCAGTATTTT. The rearrangement joins TRBV5-1 to TRBJ2-3, with D unresolved. V was cut by 2 bases and J by 6 bases, with 19 bases left in between. This CDR3 is built from 16 residues. Germline loops: CDR1 SGHRS, CDR2 YFSETQ.

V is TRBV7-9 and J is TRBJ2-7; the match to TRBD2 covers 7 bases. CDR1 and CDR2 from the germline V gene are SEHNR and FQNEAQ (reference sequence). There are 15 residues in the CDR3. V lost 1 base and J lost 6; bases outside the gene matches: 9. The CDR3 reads CASSLEWEGASEQYF. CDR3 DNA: TGTGCCAGCAGCTTAGAATGGGAGGGAGCATCCGAGCAGTACTTC.

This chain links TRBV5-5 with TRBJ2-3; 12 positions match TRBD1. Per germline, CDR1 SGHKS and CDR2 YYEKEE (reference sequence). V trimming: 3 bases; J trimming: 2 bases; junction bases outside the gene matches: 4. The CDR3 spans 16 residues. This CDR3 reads CASSSGQGANTDTQYF. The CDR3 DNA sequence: TGTGCCAGCAGCTCGGGACAGGGGGCGAACACAGATACGCAGTATTTT.

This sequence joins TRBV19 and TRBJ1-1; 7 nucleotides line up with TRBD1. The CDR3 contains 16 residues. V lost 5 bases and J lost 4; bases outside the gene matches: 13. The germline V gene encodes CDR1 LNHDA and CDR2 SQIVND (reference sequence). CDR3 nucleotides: TGTGCCAGTAGTGATACTACAGGGGTCCTGTCCACTGAAGCTTTCTTT. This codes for CASSDTTGVLSTEAFF.

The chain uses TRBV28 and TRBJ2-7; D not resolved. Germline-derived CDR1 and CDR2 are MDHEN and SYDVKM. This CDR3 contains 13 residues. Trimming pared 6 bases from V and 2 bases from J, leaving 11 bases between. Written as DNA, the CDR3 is TGTGCCAGCAGCCAGGATCCAACCTACGAGCAGTACTTC. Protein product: CASSQDPTYEQYF.

CDR3 in DNA: TGCAGCGTTGGTGGGGCAGGGGCATACGAGCAGTACTTC. Protein product: CSVGGAGAYEQYF. The chain has TRBV29-1 and TRBJ2-7, with D perhaps TRBD1 (6 bases). This CDR3 is 13 amino acids long. Per germline, CDR1 SQVTM and CDR2 ANQGSEA. Trimming cost V 4 bases and J 4 bases, with 14 bases left between them.

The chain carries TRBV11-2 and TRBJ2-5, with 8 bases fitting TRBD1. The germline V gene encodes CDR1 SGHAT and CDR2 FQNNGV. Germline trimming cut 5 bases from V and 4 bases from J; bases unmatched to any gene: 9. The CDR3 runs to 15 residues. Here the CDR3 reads CASSIWTGSGETQYF. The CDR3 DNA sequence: TGTGCCAGCAGCATATGGACAGGGAGTGGAGAGACCCAGTACTTC.

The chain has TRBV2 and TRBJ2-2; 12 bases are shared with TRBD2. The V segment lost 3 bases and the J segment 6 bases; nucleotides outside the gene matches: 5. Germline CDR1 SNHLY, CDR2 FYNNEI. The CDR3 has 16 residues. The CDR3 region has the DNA TGTGCCAGCAGTGACCGTGGACTAGCGGGACCCGGGGAGCTGTTTTTT. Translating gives CASSDRGLAGPGELFF.

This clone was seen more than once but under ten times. For the CDR3, the DNA is TGCGCCAGCAGTCAATCCCCCCTCAAGCGGGACTCCTACGAGCAGTACTTC. Its protein is CASSQSPLKRDSYEQYF. This chain joins TRBV23-1 and TRBJ2-7, with TRBD2 matching 7 bases. TRBV23-1 is assigned to the ORF class and has an uncertain function. With V trimmed by 0 bases and J by 0 bases, 8 bases remained unmatched. The CDR3 loop spans 17 amino acids.

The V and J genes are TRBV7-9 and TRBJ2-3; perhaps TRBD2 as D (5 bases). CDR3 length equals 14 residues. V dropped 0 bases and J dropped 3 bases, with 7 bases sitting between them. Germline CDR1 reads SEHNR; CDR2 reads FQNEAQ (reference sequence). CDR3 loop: CASSLARGTDTQYF. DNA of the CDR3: TGTGCCAGCAGCTTAGCGCGAGGGACAGATACGCAGTATTTT.

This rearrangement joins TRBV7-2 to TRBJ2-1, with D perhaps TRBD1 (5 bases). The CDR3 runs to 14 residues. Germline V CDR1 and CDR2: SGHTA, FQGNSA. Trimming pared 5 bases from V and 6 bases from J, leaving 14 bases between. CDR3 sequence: CASSPWGQTNEQFF. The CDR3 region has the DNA TGTGCCAGCAGCCCCTGGGGCCAGACCAATGAGCAGTTCTTC.

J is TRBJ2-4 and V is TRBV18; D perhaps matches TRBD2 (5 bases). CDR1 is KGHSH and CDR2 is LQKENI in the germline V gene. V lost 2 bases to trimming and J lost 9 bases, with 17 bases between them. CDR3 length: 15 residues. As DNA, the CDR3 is TGTGCCAGCTCACCAAGTGAGAGGGAAGGAAGCATTCAGTACTTC. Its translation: CASSPSEREGSIQYF.

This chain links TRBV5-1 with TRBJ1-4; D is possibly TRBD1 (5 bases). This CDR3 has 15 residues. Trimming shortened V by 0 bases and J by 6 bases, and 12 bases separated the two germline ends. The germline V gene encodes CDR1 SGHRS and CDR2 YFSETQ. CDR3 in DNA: TGCGCCAGCAGCTTGGTGGGACTAGTGGATGAAAAACTGTTTTTT. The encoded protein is CASSLVGLVDEKLFF.

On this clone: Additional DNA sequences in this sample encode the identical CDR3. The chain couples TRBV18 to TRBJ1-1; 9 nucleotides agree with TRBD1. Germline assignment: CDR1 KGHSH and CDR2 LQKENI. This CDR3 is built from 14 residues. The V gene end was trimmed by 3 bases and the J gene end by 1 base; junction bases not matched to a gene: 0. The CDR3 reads CASSPDRGNTEAFF. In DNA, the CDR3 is TGTGCCAGCTCACCGGACAGGGGGAACACTGAAGCTTTCTTT. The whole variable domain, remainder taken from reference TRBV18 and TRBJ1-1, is NAGVMQNPRHLVRRRGQEARLRCSPMKGHSHVYWYRQLPEEGLKFMVYLQKENIIDESGMPKERFSAEFPKEGPSILRIQQVVRGDSAAYFCASSPDRGNTEAFFGQGTRLTVV.

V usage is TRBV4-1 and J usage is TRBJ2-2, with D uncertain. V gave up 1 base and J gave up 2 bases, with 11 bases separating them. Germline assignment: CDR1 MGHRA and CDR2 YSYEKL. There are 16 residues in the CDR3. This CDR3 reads CASSQVQRPNTGELFF. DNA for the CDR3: TGCGCCAGCAGCCAAGTGCAGCGCCCTAACACCGGGGAGCTGTTTTTT.

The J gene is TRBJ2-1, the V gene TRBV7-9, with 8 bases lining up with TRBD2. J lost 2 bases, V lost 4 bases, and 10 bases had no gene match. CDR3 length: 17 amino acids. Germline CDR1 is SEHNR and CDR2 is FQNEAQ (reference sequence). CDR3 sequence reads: CASSSTSSGFAYNEQFF. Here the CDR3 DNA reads TGTGCCAGCAGCTCGACGTCTAGCGGGTTCGCCTACAATGAGCAGTTCTTC.

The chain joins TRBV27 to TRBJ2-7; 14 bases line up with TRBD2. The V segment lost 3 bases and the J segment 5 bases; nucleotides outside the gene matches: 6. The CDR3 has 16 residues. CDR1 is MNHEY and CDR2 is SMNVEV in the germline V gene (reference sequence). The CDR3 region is CASSLATSGRANEQYF. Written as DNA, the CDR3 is TGTGCCAGCAGTTTGGCGACTAGCGGGAGGGCCAACGAGCAGTACTTC.